The entry below gives a single T cell receptor beta chain sequence along with its context. The antigen is unknown. V was shortened by 0 bases and J by 9 bases, with 12 bases between the two germline ends. Germline CDR1 reads MDHEN; CDR2 reads SYDVKM. The CDR3 is 15 amino acids. Of the isolated RNA, all was reverse transcribed, and so the sequenced material was expressed TCRB transcripts. Only in-frame clones appear in the TCRdb table, and some are missing; sequencing was by immunoSEQ multiplex PCR. The profile covers 50,000 to 70,000 clones, with around half appearing a single time and 2% to 3% taken by the ten largest. The sample originates from a study of beta chain features in type 1 diabetes. Broader study findings: Shorter TCRB CDR3s, moderately but significantly so, were found in Type 1 diabetes patients in all four CD4+ subsets. High-TCR-expressing cells could be over-represented by cDNA sequencing.

By way of CD45RO/CCR7/CD25/CD127/CD95/CD27, the CD4+ regulatory, stem cell-like memory, central memory and naive cells were sorted. The purity of all sorted populations exceeded 95%. Sample: Tregs from blood. This TCR was sampled from a woman aged 40 to 50 with type 1 diabetes. V usage is TRBV28 and J usage is TRBJ1-6; D possibly corresponds to TRBD1 (6 bases). The CDR3 region is CASSLWQGSGSPLHF. CDR3 coding DNA: TGTGCCAGCAGTTTATGGCAGGGGTCGGGTTCACCCCTCCACTTT.